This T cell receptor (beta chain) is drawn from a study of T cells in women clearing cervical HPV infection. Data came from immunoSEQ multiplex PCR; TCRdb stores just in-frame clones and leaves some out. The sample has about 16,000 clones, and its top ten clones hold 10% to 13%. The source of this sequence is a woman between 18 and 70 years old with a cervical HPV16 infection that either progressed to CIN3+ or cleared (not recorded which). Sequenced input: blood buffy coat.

The sequenced part of the CDR3 DNA is TGCGCCAGCAGCTTTGAGGGGCTCCGA. Its protein is CASSFEGLR. The complete CDR3 reads CASSFEGLRLFF. V gene TRBV5-1 combines with J gene TRBJ1-4, with a possible D match to TRBD1 (5 bases). The DNA ends 3 residues before the CDR3 does, and the rest of the CDR3 is filled in from the germline J gene. CDR1 is SGHRS and CDR2 is YFSETQ in the germline V gene. The length of the CDR3 is 12 residues.